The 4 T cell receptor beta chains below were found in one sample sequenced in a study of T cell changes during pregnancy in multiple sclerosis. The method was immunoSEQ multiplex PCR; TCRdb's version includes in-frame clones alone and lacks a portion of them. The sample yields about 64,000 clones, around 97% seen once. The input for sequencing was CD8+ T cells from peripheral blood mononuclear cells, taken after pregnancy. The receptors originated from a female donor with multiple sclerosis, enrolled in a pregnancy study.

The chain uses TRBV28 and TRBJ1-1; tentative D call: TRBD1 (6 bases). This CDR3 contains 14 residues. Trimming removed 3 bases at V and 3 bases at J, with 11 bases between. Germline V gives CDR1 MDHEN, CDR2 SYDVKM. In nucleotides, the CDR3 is TGTGCCAGCAGTTTCGTACAGGGCTACACTGAAGCTTTCTTT. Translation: CASSFVQGYTEAFF.

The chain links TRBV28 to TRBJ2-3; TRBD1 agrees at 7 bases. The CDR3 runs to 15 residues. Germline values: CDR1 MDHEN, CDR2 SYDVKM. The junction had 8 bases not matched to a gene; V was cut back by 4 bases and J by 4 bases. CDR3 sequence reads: CASSYGRGFPDTQYF. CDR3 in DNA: TGTGCCAGCAGTTACGGCAGGGGGTTCCCAGATACGCAGTATTTT.

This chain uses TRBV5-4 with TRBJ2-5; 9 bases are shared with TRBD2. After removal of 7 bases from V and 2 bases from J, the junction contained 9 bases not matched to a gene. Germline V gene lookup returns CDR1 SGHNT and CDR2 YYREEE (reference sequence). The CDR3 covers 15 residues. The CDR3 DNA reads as TGTGCCAGCGGATGGGGGCTAGCGGGACAAGAGACCCAGTACTTC. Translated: CASGWGLAGQETQYF.

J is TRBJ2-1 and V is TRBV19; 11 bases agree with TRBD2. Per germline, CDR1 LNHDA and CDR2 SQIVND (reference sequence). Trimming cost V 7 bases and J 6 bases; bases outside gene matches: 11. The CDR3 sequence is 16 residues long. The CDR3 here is CASMNPPSGRSNEQFF. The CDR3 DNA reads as TGTGCCAGTATGAACCCCCCTAGCGGGAGGAGCAATGAGCAGTTCTTC. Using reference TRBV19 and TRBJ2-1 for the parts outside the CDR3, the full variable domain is DGGITQSPKYLFRKEGQNVTLSCEQNLNHDAMYWYRQDPGQGLRLIYYSQIVNDFQKGDIAEGYSVSREKKESFPLTVTSAQKNPTAFYLCASMNPPSGRSNEQFFGPGTRLTVL.